The 5 T cell receptor beta chains given below trace back to one sample, sequenced in a study of OX40 agonist ivuxolimab in advanced cancers. The method was immunoSEQ multiplex PCR; TCRdb's version includes in-frame clones alone and lacks a portion of them. The sample contains roughly 56,000 clones, 82% of which appear only once. Sequences were derived from CD4+ or CD8+ T cells sorted from blood, sampled in a trial of the OX40 agonist ivuxolimab. All receptors come from an adult with an advanced solid tumor such as melanoma, head and neck, liver or kidney cancer.

This clone occurred once. This chain joins TRBV27 and TRBJ1-3; D is ambiguous. V dropped 4 bases and J dropped 0 bases, with 10 bases sitting between them. Germline CDR1 is MNHEY and CDR2 is SMNVEV (reference sequence). The CDR3 contains 15 residues. The CDR3 DNA sequence: TGTGCCAGCAGTTACGGACCGTCCTCTGGAAACACCATATATTTT. It codes for CASSYGPSSGNTIYF.

The chain combines TRBV7-2 with TRBJ1-2, with TRBD1 matching 7 bases. Germline V gene sequence: CDR1 SGHTA, CDR2 FQGNSA. This CDR3 contains 14 residues. V trimming: 3 bases; J trimming: 8 bases; junction bases outside the gene matches: 9. CDR3 loop: CASSFQGGREGYTF. The CDR3 DNA sequence: TGTGCCAGCAGCTTTCAGGGGGGAAGGGAAGGCTACACCTTC.

In nucleotides, the CDR3 is TGTGCCAGCAGCCAAGACTTAACAGGGCCCACAGATACGCAGTATTTT. Translation: CASSQDLTGPTDTQYF. The chain is built from TRBV14 and TRBJ2-3, with a possible D match to TRBD1 (6 bases). The V end lost 0 bases, the J end lost 2 bases, and 12 bases lay between the germline ends. The CDR3 contains 16 residues. Germline CDR1 SGHDN, CDR2 FVKESK.

The CDR3 loop reads CASSSVGGGNTDTQYF. CDR3 sequence (DNA): TGTGCCAGCAGCTCCGTAGGCGGCGGCAACACAGATACGCAGTATTTT. The rearrangement uses TRBV7-3 and TRBJ2-3; D gene uncertain. CDR3 length equals 16 residues. V lost 4 bases and J 2 bases, leaving 16 bases between the germline ends. Germline V gives CDR1 SGHTA, CDR2 FQGTGA.

The rearrangement uses TRBV10-3 and TRBJ1-6; D may be TRBD1 (5 bases). CDR1 is ENHRY, CDR2 SYGVKD, per germline. The CDR3 runs to 16 residues. The V end lost 4 bases, the J end lost 0 bases, and 10 bases lay between the germline ends. The CDR3 sequence is CAISVGGNSYNSPLHF. The CDR3 DNA reads as TGTGCCATCAGTGTGGGGGGGAACTCCTATAATTCACCCCTCCACTTT.